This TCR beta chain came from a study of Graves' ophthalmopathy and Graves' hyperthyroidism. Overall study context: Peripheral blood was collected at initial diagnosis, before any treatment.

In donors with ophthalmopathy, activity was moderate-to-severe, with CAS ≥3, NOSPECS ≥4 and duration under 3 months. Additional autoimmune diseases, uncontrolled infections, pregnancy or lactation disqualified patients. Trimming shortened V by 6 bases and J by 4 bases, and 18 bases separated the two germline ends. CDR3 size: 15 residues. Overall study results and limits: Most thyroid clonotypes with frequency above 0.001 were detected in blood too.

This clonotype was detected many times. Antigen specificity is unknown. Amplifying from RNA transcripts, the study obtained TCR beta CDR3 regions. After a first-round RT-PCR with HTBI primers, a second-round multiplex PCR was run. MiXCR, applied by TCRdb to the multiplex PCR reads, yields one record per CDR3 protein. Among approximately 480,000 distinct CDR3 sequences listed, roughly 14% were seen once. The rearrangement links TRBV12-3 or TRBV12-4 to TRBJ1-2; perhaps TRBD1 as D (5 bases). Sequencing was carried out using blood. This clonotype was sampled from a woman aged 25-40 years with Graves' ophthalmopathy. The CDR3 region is CASRHSGLGSYGYTF. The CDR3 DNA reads TGTGCCAGCAGACACTCGGGACTAGGGTCCTATGGCTACACCTTC.